Each of the 20 T cell receptor beta chains below was sequenced from the same sample in a study of sequential checkpoint blockade in melanoma. Using immunoSEQ multiplex PCR, the repertoire was profiled, and TCRdb retains in-frame clones only, with some absent. Altogether about 21,000 clones are present, around 26% being singletons, with the ten largest covering approximately 7%. Treatment in this sample: randomized to nivolumab then ipilimumab (arm A) or the reverse (arm B). Sequences were derived from tumor tissue (inferred from file names), sampled from a patient given nivolumab and ipilimumab in sequence. The receptors originated from a human donor with melanoma.

This chain uses TRBV28 with TRBJ1-3, with D unclear. In germline, CDR1 is MDHEN, CDR2 SYDVKM. The CDR3 is 12 amino acids. V was cut by 11 bases and J by 3 bases, with 11 bases left in between. DNA for the CDR3: TGTGCCGGAGGGCTTCGTGGAAACACCATATATTTT. Translation: CAGGLRGNTIYF.

This clone was counted a few times. V and J are TRBV6-8 and TRBJ2-6; TRBD1 is a possible D gene (6 bases). The CDR3 sequence is 17 residues long. Per the germline V gene, CDR1 is MNHGY and CDR2 is SAAAGT. V shed 6 bases and J shed 4 bases, with 19 bases lying between them. CDR3: CASRAPGQIRGANVLTF. For the CDR3, the DNA is TGTGCCAGCAGGGCCCCTGGACAGATTCGGGGGGCCAACGTCCTGACTTTC.

This clone was seen repeatedly, ten times or more. The chain combines TRBV11-3 with TRBJ1-1; weak D call: TRBD1 (5 bases). CDR3 size: 14 residues. Germline lookup yields CDR1 SGHNT and CDR2 YENEEA. V was shortened by 5 bases and J by 1 base, with 11 bases between the two germline ends. CDR3 sequence (DNA): TGTGCCAGCAGCCCCAGGCAGGGGAACACTGAAGCTTTCTTT. This translates into CASSPRQGNTEAFF.

The chain uses TRBV28 and TRBJ2-7, with 7 bases aligning to TRBD1. CDR1 and CDR2 from the germline V gene are MDHEN and SYDVKM. The CDR3 has 12 amino acids. Trimming at V came to 4 bases and at J to 4 bases, leaving 1 base not matched to a gene. CDR3: CASSWTGYEQYF. CDR3 nucleotide sequence: TGTGCCAGCAGTTGGACAGGATACGAGCAGTACTTC. The variable domain in full, with the rest retrieved from reference TRBV28 and TRBJ2-7, is DVKVTQSSRYLVKRTGEKVFLECVQDMDHENMFWYRQDPGLGLRLIYFSYDVKMKEKGDIPEGYSVSREKKERFSLILESASTNQTSMYLCASSWTGYEQYFGPGTRLTVT.

This clone was counted between two and nine times. This CDR3 is CASKRQNYGYTF. The CDR3 bases are TGTGCCAGTAAAAGGCAGAACTATGGCTACACCTTC. The V gene is TRBV6-8, the J gene TRBJ1-2; D not resolved. Germline loops: CDR1 MNHGY, CDR2 SAAAGT. Trimming left V 9 bases short and J 2 bases short, with 10 bases between. This CDR3 comprises 12 residues.

This clone was counted between two and nine times. The rearrangement links TRBV28 to TRBJ1-1, with D possibly being TRBD1 (5 bases). Germline loops: CDR1 MDHEN, CDR2 SYDVKM. This CDR3 region has 14 residues. The V end was cut by 10 bases, the J end by 1 base, with 16 bases between. CDR3 residues: CATRRGQQNTEAFF. In nucleotides, the CDR3 is TGTGCCACCAGGCGAGGACAACAGAACACTGAAGCTTTCTTT.

The V and J genes are TRBV19 and TRBJ2-1; 7 bases map to TRBD2. The CDR3 extends over 15 amino acids. V lost 3 bases, J lost 6 bases, and 8 bases stayed unmatched. Germline assignment: CDR1 LNHDA and CDR2 SQIVND (reference sequence). The CDR3 loop is CASSILVGGGNEQFF. Here the CDR3 DNA reads TGTGCCAGTAGTATCCTGGTGGGCGGGGGCAATGAGCAGTTCTTC.

The table lists this clone with many counts. J is TRBJ2-5 and V is TRBV11-3, with 11 positions matching TRBD1. From germline, CDR1 is SGHNT and CDR2 YENEEA. After removal of 6 bases from V and 5 bases from J, the junction contained 5 bases not matched to a gene. The CDR3 loop spans 14 amino acids. Here the CDR3 DNA reads TGTGCCAGCAGGGACAGGGGGCGCACGGAGACCCAGTACTTC. Its translation is CASRDRGRTETQYF.

The CDR3 DNA follows: TGTGCCAGCTCAACCCGACGAGACGGCACAGATACGCAGTATTTT. It codes for CASSTRRDGTDTQYF. V and J are TRBV18 and TRBJ2-3; D is ambiguous. The germline V gene has CDR1 KGHSH and CDR2 LQKENI. This CDR3 comprises 15 residues. The V end was cut by 5 bases, the J end by 1 base, with 13 bases between. The full variable domain, in which reference TRBV18 and TRBJ2-3 provide the parts outside the CDR3, is NAGVMQNPRHLVRRRGQEARLRCSPMKGHSHVYWYRQLPEEGLKFMVYLQKENIIDESGMPKERFSAEFPKEGPSILRIQQVVRGDSAAYFCASSTRRDGTDTQYFGPGTRLTVL.

Only a few counts were recorded for this clone. The gene calls are TRBV28 and TRBJ2-7; weak D call: TRBD1 (5 bases). Germline V gene data show CDR1 as MDHEN and CDR2 as SYDVKM. The V end was cut by 6 bases, the J end by 4 bases, with 16 bases between. The CDR3 length is 14 residues. CDR3 coding DNA: TGTGCCAGCAGAGTTACAGGTCCCTATTACGAGCAGTACTTC. It specifies CASRVTGPYYEQYF.

The V and J genes are TRBV6-8 and TRBJ1-1; no clear D gene. The V and J ends lost 5 bases and 11 bases respectively, with 15 bases between them. CDR3 size: 12 residues. CDR1 MNHGY and CDR2 SAAAGT come from the germline V gene. In nucleotides, the CDR3 is TGTGCCAGCAGTCCGACATCCCCGAAGGCTTTCTTT. It is translated as CASSPTSPKAFF.

The table lists this clone with a few counts. The chain combines TRBV7-7 with TRBJ2-7; D call uncertain. V lost 7 bases and J lost 0, with 13 bases in between. The length of the CDR3 is 14 residues. From germline, CDR1 is SSHAT and CDR2 FNYEAQ (reference sequence). The CDR3: CASNTAGSSYEQYF. The CDR3 DNA is TGTGCCAGCAACACCGCCGGGTCCTCCTACGAGCAGTACTTC.

This clone was observed a few times. V gene TRBV28 combines with J gene TRBJ2-1; 9 nucleotides align to TRBD2. The ends lost 1 base at V and 5 bases at J; junction bases unmatched: 6. CDR1 is MDHEN and CDR2 is SYDVKM in the germline V gene. The CDR3 extends over 16 amino acids. Here the CDR3 reads CASSLSASGAHNEQFF. CDR3 nucleotides: TGTGCCAGCAGTTTATCGGCTAGCGGGGCCCACAATGAGCAGTTCTTC.

This chain joins TRBV6-1 and TRBJ2-3; D unclear. The CDR3 contains 14 residues. Germline CDR1 and CDR2: MNHNS and SASEGT. V was cut by 1 base and J by 10 bases, with 15 bases left in between. This chain's CDR3 is CASSEGEIWAAQYF. The CDR3 nucleotides read TGTGCCAGCAGTGAAGGTGAGATCTGGGCTGCGCAGTATTTT.

This chain links TRBV6-8 with TRBJ1-1, with D uncertain. CDR3 length equals 16 residues. Trimming shortened V by 11 bases and J by 2 bases, and 24 bases separated the two germline ends. Germline assignment: CDR1 MNHGY and CDR2 SAAAGT. CDR3 coding DNA: TGTGCCGCCAAACCCTTGGACGGACGGGAAAACACTGAAGCTTTCTTT. Translated: CAAKPLDGRENTEAFF.

This clone has only a few counts. The rearrangement links TRBV11-3 to TRBJ1-1, with TRBD1 as a possible D gene (5 bases). The V gene lost 5 bases and the J gene lost 5 bases, with 18 bases spanning the gap. This CDR3 contains 15 residues. Germline V lookup: CDR1 SGHNT, CDR2 YENEEA. CDR3 protein: CASSLGGGGITEAFF. CDR3 in DNA: TGTGCCAGCAGCCTTGGTGGCGGGGGGATAACTGAAGCTTTCTTT.

J is TRBJ2-7 and V is TRBV5-8, with 10 bases that match TRBD2. Germline V gene sequence: CDR1 SGHTS, CDR2 YDEGEE. This CDR3 region has 13 residues. The ends lost 2 bases at V and 6 bases at J; junction bases unmatched: 2. This chain's CDR3 is CASSLAGGSEQYF. Written as DNA, the CDR3 is TGTGCCAGCAGCTTAGCGGGAGGGTCCGAGCAGTACTTC.

The chain joins TRBV29-1 to TRBJ2-7, with D unresolved. The CDR3 is 12 residues long. V was clipped by 3 bases and J by 2 bases, with 8 bases between them. Germline loops: CDR1 SQVTM, CDR2 ANQGSEA. In nucleotides, the CDR3 is TGCAGCGTTGAGGTCAGCCCCTACGAGCAGTACTTC. Translating gives CSVEVSPYEQYF.

The chain uses TRBV5-1 and TRBJ2-2; TRBD2 might be the D (6 bases). V lost 2 bases and J 6 bases, leaving 11 bases between the germline ends. Germline V gene lookup returns CDR1 SGHRS and CDR2 YFSETQ. The CDR3 sequence is 14 residues long. The CDR3 sequence is CASSFGGTSGELFF. Written as DNA, the CDR3 is TGCGCCAGCAGCTTCGGGGGTACGTCCGGGGAGCTGTTTTTT.

The genes are TRBV30 and TRBJ2-5; D may be TRBD2 (5 bases). CDR1 GTSNPN and CDR2 SVGIG come from the germline V gene (reference sequence). V gave up 0 bases and J gave up 5 bases, with 10 bases separating them. There are 13 residues in the CDR3. In DNA, the CDR3 is TGTGCCTGGAGTGTACGACTAAGGGAGACCCAGTACTTC. This sequence encodes CAWSVRLRETQYF.